This entry concerns a single T cell receptor (beta chain). These data originate in a study of cytomegalovirus exposure and HLA in healthy donors. The PCR was carried out with 60 Vbeta primers and 13 Jbeta primers. The protocol was immunoSEQ multiplex PCR, while the TCRdb copy is restricted to in-frame clones and leaves out a portion. The repertoire has approximately 120,000 clones, 74% of them found once; the top ten carry around 4.2%. The sequence came from a woman aged 50 to 65 in good health and CMV-seropositive. Source material: PBMCs.

DNA for the CDR3: TGTGCCAGCAGCTCTAGCACAACAGGGTTCCAAGAGACCCAGTACTTC. This codes for CASSSSTTGFQETQYF. The chain joins TRBV5-6 to TRBJ2-5, with D possibly TRBD1 on 6 matching bases. The CDR3 length is 16 residues. The germline gives CDR1 SGHDT, CDR2 YYEEEE. V was pared by 3 bases and J by 1 base, with 16 bases between.